The clone carrying this TCR beta chain was detected only once. Method: immunoSEQ multiplex PCR; TCRdb's copy keeps in-frame clones and lacks some. The data contain about 22,000 clones, about 82% of them singletons. The data were taken from a study of sequential checkpoint blockade in melanoma. The V segment lost 3 bases and the J segment 5 bases; nucleotides outside the gene matches: 6. The germline gives CDR1 SGHDT, CDR2 YYEEEE. The CDR3 length is 16 residues. Noted treatment: randomized to nivolumab then ipilimumab (arm A) or the reverse (arm B). No patient had prior DNA-damaging chemotherapy. The sequences come from CD8+ T cells sorted from blood (inferred from file names), collected from a patient given nivolumab and ipilimumab in sequence. The rearrangement joins TRBV5-6 to TRBJ2-2, with TRBD1 matching 11 bases. This sequence was found in a human donor with melanoma. CDR3 nucleotide sequence: TGTGCCAGCAGCTGGACAGGGGGCTGGGGAACCGGGGAGCTGTTTTTT. Protein: CASSWTGGWGTGELFF.